Each of the 21 T cell receptor beta chains below was sequenced from the same sample in a study of blood T cell repertoires in COVID-19. Profiled with immunoSEQ multiplex PCR; TCRdb holds only in-frame clones, not every one. The data hold roughly 260,000 clones, with 75% to 95% observed a single time. The sample was peripheral blood. These receptors all stem from a person aged 18-35 years with COVID-19, enrolled during active disease.

This chain joins TRBV29-1 and TRBJ2-5; 7 bases agree with TRBD1. From germline, CDR1 is SQVTM and CDR2 ANQGSEA. V lost 7 bases to trimming and J lost 5 bases; unmatched junction nucleotides: 10. The CDR3 totals 13 residues. CDR3 residues: CSALQTGQETQYF. In nucleotides, the CDR3 is TGCAGCGCCCTCCAGACAGGGCAGGAGACCCAGTACTTC.

This clone has a single count. The V call is TRBV19, the J call TRBJ2-2, with D tentatively TRBD1 (8 bases). The CDR3 has 15 residues. Trimming shortened V by 7 bases and J by 3 bases, and 15 bases separated the two germline ends. The germline gives CDR1 LNHDA, CDR2 SQIVND (reference sequence). The CDR3 sequence: CASIRTGRDTGELFF. The CDR3 DNA follows: TGTGCCAGTATTAGGACAGGGAGGGACACCGGGGAGCTGTTTTTT.

The chain links TRBV4-1 to TRBJ1-4, with 9 positions matching TRBD1. V lost 2 bases to trimming and J lost 8 bases; unmatched junction nucleotides: 6. This CDR3 is built from 15 residues. Looked up from germline, CDR1 is MGHRA and CDR2 is YSYEKL. The CDR3 is CASSQIRDRDEKLFF. CDR3 sequence (DNA): TGCGCCAGCAGCCAAATACGGGACAGGGACGAAAAACTGTTTTTT.

This rearrangement joins TRBV10-1 to TRBJ1-1, with D perhaps TRBD1 (5 bases). There are 13 residues in the CDR3. Per the germline V gene, CDR1 is WNHNN and CDR2 is SYGVQD (reference sequence). The ends were cut back, 6 bases at V and 5 bases at J, with 13 bases in the middle. This chain's CDR3 is CASSRDRGTEAFF. CDR3 DNA sequence: TGCGCCAGCAGCAGGGACCGGGGGACTGAAGCTTTCTTT.

The J gene is TRBJ2-4, the V gene TRBV7-2, with 7 bases fitting TRBD1. The germline V gene encodes CDR1 SGHTA and CDR2 FQGNSA. The CDR3 is made up of 14 amino acids. With 4 bases clipped from V and 7 bases from J, the junction kept 7 bases outside the gene matches. The CDR3 DNA reads TGTGCCAGCAGCTCCGTCCCGGGACAGAACATTCAGTACTTC. Translating gives CASSSVPGQNIQYF.

This clone was recorded only once. The rearrangement joins TRBV2 to TRBJ2-5; 8 positions agree with TRBD1. From germline, CDR1 is SNHLY and CDR2 FYNNEI. The CDR3 totals 17 residues. Trimming removed 5 bases from V and 0 bases from J; junction bases left unmatched: 11. The CDR3 protein is CASSKKRQGPYQETQYF. CDR3 sequence (DNA): TGTGCCAGCAGTAAGAAAAGACAGGGGCCCTACCAAGAGACCCAGTACTTC.

V is TRBV6-6 and J is TRBJ2-4, with 8 bases identical to TRBD1. The CDR3 extends over 14 amino acids. With 10 bases clipped from V and 7 bases from J, the junction kept 12 bases outside the gene matches. CDR1 is MNHNY, CDR2 SVGAGI, per germline (reference sequence). CDR3 loop: CATSGQVVDNIQYF. The CDR3 nucleotides are TGTGCCACCTCGGGACAGGTCGTCGATAACATTCAGTACTTC.

This rearrangement joins TRBV14 to TRBJ1-5, with TRBD1 identical over 7 bases. The V gene's germline CDR1 is SGHDN and CDR2 FVKESK. This CDR3 is 21 amino acids long. V shed 7 bases and J 2 bases; nucleotides not matched to a gene: 26. CDR3 coding DNA: TGTGCCAGCATGTTCGCGGAACAGGGGAAGATTCTAGCAAACCGCAATCAGCCCCAGCATTTT. Translated, it gives CASMFAEQGKILANRNQPQHF.

The V gene is TRBV28, the J gene TRBJ1-2, with a weak D call TRBD1 (6 bases). The V and J ends lost 1 base and 4 bases respectively, with 16 bases between them. The CDR3 runs to 16 residues. The V gene's germline CDR1 is MDHEN and CDR2 SYDVKM. CDR3 DNA sequence: TGTGCCAGCAGTTTATATGCAGGGGTGAATAGCTATGGCTACACCTTC. Translation gives CASSLYAGVNSYGYTF.

The chain links TRBV9 to TRBJ2-3, with 7 bases lining up with TRBD2. This CDR3 contains 16 residues. Germline assignment: CDR1 SGDLS and CDR2 YYNGEE. The V gene end was trimmed by 2 bases and the J gene end by 0 bases; junction bases not matched to a gene: 6. The CDR3 is CASSVRRGESTDTQYF. DNA of the CDR3: TGTGCCAGCAGCGTCCGCCGGGGGGAGAGCACAGATACGCAGTATTTT.

This clone has a single count. The V call is TRBV4-1, the J call TRBJ2-1; TRBD1 matches at 7 bases. This CDR3 region has 16 residues. Germline V gene lookup returns CDR1 MGHRA and CDR2 YSYEKL. V lost 0 bases, J lost 1 base, and 3 bases stayed unmatched. CDR3 nucleotides: TGCGCCAGCAGCCAAGATGAGGGGGCTTCCTACAATGAGCAGTTCTTC. It codes for CASSQDEGASYNEQFF.

V is TRBV9 and J is TRBJ2-7; TRBD2 matches at 7 bases. In germline, CDR1 is SGDLS, CDR2 YYNGEE. The V and J ends lost 0 bases and 3 bases, in that order; junction bases with no gene match: 6. The CDR3 runs to 15 residues. This chain's CDR3 is CASSVGPSGLYEQYF. Here the CDR3 DNA reads TGTGCCAGCAGCGTAGGGCCTAGCGGACTCTACGAGCAGTACTTC.

As DNA, the CDR3 is TGTGCCAGTAGTACCTCAGGGAATAGCAATCAGCCCCAGCATTTT. Protein: CASSTSGNSNQPQHF. The rearrangement uses TRBV19 and TRBJ1-5; a weak D match, TRBD1 (5 bases). This CDR3 is built from 15 residues. The V end lost 4 bases, the J end lost 0 bases, and 10 bases lay between the germline ends. CDR1 is LNHDA, CDR2 SQIVND, per germline (reference sequence).

The chain carries TRBV11-3 and TRBJ1-3; weak D call: TRBD1 (6 bases). V lost 5 bases to trimming and J lost 1 base, with 12 bases between them. The CDR3 is 15 residues long. The germline V gene encodes CDR1 SGHNT and CDR2 YENEEA. The chain's CDR3 is CASSEPGESGNTIYF. DNA of the CDR3: TGTGCCAGCAGCGAACCAGGGGAATCTGGAAACACCATATATTTT.

This chain uses TRBV4-2 with TRBJ2-2; 10 nucleotides match TRBD2. Unmatched junction bases numbered 16, after V lost 1 base and J lost 5 bases. The CDR3 loop spans 20 amino acids. The germline V gene encodes CDR1 LGHNA and CDR2 YNFKEQ. The CDR3 DNA reads TGTGCCAGCAGCCAAGTCGGCACAGCGGGAGGGCCCGCTGGGACCGGGGAGCTGTTTTTT. Its translation: CASSQVGTAGGPAGTGELFF.

The rearrangement uses TRBV5-5 and TRBJ2-2, with TRBD2 as a possible D gene (5 bases). V lost 3 bases and J 5 bases, leaving 8 bases between the germline ends. The germline gives CDR1 SGHKS, CDR2 YYEKEE (reference sequence). The CDR3 consists of 13 residues. Here the CDR3 DNA reads TGTGCCAGCAGCTCCGAGGGTACCGGGGAGCTGTTTTTT. Protein sequence: CASSSEGTGELFF.

This rearrangement joins TRBV6-1 to TRBJ2-4, with 7 nucleotides matching TRBD2. The CDR3 is made up of 16 amino acids. Germline-derived CDR1 and CDR2 are MNHNS and SASEGT. V dropped 3 bases and J dropped 2; count of bases not matched to a gene: 7. CDR3 amino acids: CASSDGGLETKNIQYF. The CDR3 nucleotides read TGTGCCAGCAGTGACGGGGGGTTGGAGACCAAAAACATTCAGTACTTC.

This chain connects TRBV30 to TRBJ2-3; D not resolved. Looked up from germline, CDR1 is GTSNPN and CDR2 is SVGIG (reference sequence). The V and J ends lost 0 bases and 5 bases respectively, with 3 bases between them. The CDR3 runs to 11 residues. The CDR3 protein is CAWSVGDTQYF. The CDR3 DNA follows: TGTGCCTGGAGTGTCGGAGATACGCAGTATTTT.

This clone was observed a single time. The rearrangement joins TRBV5-6 to TRBJ2-2; 13 nucleotides line up with TRBD2. In germline, CDR1 is SGHDT, CDR2 YYEEEE. Germline trimming cut 4 bases from V and 3 bases from J; bases unmatched to any gene: 12. The CDR3 length is 19 residues. The DNA of the CDR3 is TGTGCCAGCAGCCTTGGACTAGCGGGAGTAGTAGGGGACACCGGGGAGCTGTTTTTT. The encoded protein is CASSLGLAGVVGDTGELFF.

The chain has TRBV7-9 and TRBJ2-3; the D gene is possibly TRBD2 (5 bases). Trimming cost V 1 base and J 6 bases, with 20 bases left between them. The CDR3 sequence is 17 residues long. Germline-derived CDR1 and CDR2 are SEHNR and FQNEAQ (reference sequence). The CDR3 loop reads CASSLGISVAGPDTQYF. The CDR3, as DNA: TGTGCCAGCAGCTTAGGAATTAGCGTGGCCGGACCCGATACGCAGTATTTT.

This clone was picked up a small number of times. The J gene is TRBJ2-7, the V gene TRBV2; 8 positions agree with TRBD2. This CDR3 spans 17 amino acids. Germline CDR1 SNHLY, CDR2 FYNNEI. V lost 3 bases and J lost 3; bases outside the gene matches: 13. Here the CDR3 reads CASSEKSGGLVVYEQYF. CDR3 nucleotides: TGTGCCAGCAGTGAGAAATCTGGGGGACTAGTTGTCTACGAGCAGTACTTC.